Shown below are 3 T cell receptor beta chains from a single sample sequenced in a study of blood T cells in healthy people across ages. A second PCR, run for about 6 to 11 cycles, used a sample-barcoded 5' primer plus a J-beta primer mix. Via MiXCR, TCRdb re-called the 5' RACE reads, giving one row per CDR3 protein. The sample has 600,000 to 800,000 distinct CDR3 sequences, 45% to 60% seen once. The material sequenced was blood. Every receptor here comes from a woman aged 80 or over in good health.

This clonotype was picked up many times. This chain joins TRBV29-1 and TRBJ2-7; 9 positions match TRBD2. There are 15 residues in the CDR3. Per the germline V gene, CDR1 is SQVTM and CDR2 is ANQGSEA. V lost 3 bases to trimming and J lost 3 bases; unmatched junction nucleotides: 9. The CDR3 DNA reads TGCAGCGTTGAGTTGCGGGGGGGGGGCCACTACGAGCAGTACTTC. This encodes CSVELRGGGHYEQYF.

V gene TRBV27 combines with J gene TRBJ1-1, with TRBD1 matching 7 bases. The germline V gene encodes CDR1 MNHEY and CDR2 SMNVEV (reference sequence). The V gene end was trimmed by 3 bases and the J gene end by 6 bases; junction bases not matched to a gene: 7. The CDR3 loop spans 14 amino acids. CDR3: CASSLWTGQPEAFF. CDR3 in DNA: TGTGCCAGCAGTTTGTGGACAGGCCAACCTGAAGCTTTCTTT.

This clonotype was observed many times. V is TRBV20-1 and J is TRBJ2-5; D remains ambiguous. CDR1 and CDR2 (germline): DFQATT, SNEGSKA (reference sequence). The V and J ends lost 3 bases and 1 base respectively, with 12 bases between them. The CDR3 runs 14 residues. The CDR3 DNA reads TGCAGTGCTAGCTGGATGCTAACCCAAGAGACCCAGTACTTC. Amino acid sequence: CSASWMLTQETQYF.